The 12 T cell receptor beta chains listed next were all sequenced from one sample in a study of memory CD4+ T cells and cytomegalovirus serostatus. Single viable CD3+CD4+CD8-CD45RO+ cells were sorted as the memory CD4+ T cells. Sequencing used immunoSEQ multiplex PCR; TCRdb keeps in-frame clones, though not all of them. The sample records 25,000 to 30,000 clones, over 70% being singletons. Sample: memory CD4+ T cells from blood. These receptors were collected from an adult in good health and CMV-seronegative.

This clone was found once. CDR3 region: CASSQESVVETQYF. Written as DNA, the CDR3 is TGCGCCAGCAGCCAGGAGAGTGTGGTGGAGACCCAGTACTTC. The chain recombines TRBV5-1 with TRBJ2-5; D is unclear. This CDR3 is 14 amino acids long. Germline CDR1 SGHRS, CDR2 YFSETQ. The V gene lost 4 bases and the J gene lost 5 bases, with 15 bases spanning the gap. Complete variable domain (other parts from reference TRBV5-1 and TRBJ2-5): KAGVTQTPRYLIKTRGQQVTLSCSPISGHRSVSWYQQTPGQGLQFLFEYFSETQRNKGNFPGRFSGRQFSNSRSEMNVSTLELGDSALYLCASSQESVVETQYFGPGTRLLVL.

The chain combines TRBV6-5 with TRBJ2-1; 10 bases line up with TRBD2. This CDR3 has 15 amino acids. The V gene end was trimmed by 3 bases and the J gene end by 10 bases; junction bases not matched to a gene: 9. Germline V lookup: CDR1 MNHEY, CDR2 SVGAGI. The CDR3 coding sequence is TGTGCCAGCAGTTATACAGCGGGAGGGTTTTGGGAGCAGTTCTTC. Its protein is CASSYTAGGFWEQFF.

This chain links TRBV10-3 with TRBJ2-2, with D tentatively TRBD1 (6 bases). Germline CDR1 reads ENHRY; CDR2 reads SYGVKD. Trimming pared 7 bases from V and 6 bases from J, leaving 18 bases between. CDR3 size: 15 residues. For the CDR3, the DNA is TGTGCCATCAAGATACAGGGTGGAATGGCCGGGGAGCTGTTTTTT. Amino acid sequence: CAIKIQGGMAGELFF.

CDR3 protein: CASSDRGNYGYTF. The CDR3 DNA is TGTGCCAGCAGTGACAGGGGAAACTATGGCTACACCTTC. V is TRBV28 and J is TRBJ1-2; 8 bases are a match to TRBD1. Germline V lookup: CDR1 MDHEN, CDR2 SYDVKM. The CDR3 covers 13 residues. The J segment lost 2 bases and the V segment lost 5 bases, leaving 1 base of the junction unmatched.

The chain links TRBV28 to TRBJ1-2, with D possibly matching TRBD1 (5 bases). The CDR3 is 14 amino acids. Germline CDR1 and CDR2: MDHEN and SYDVKM. Trimming took off 3 bases at V and 0 bases at J, with 8 bases between the two ends. The CDR3 loop reads CASSFGATNYGYTF. For the CDR3, the DNA is TGTGCCAGCAGTTTCGGGGCTACTAACTATGGCTACACCTTC.

This chain uses TRBV18 with TRBJ1-1; TRBD1 is a possible D gene (5 bases). With 2 bases removed from V and 1 base from J, the gap between germline ends came to 8 bases. CDR3 size: 14 residues. CDR1 KGHSH and CDR2 LQKENI come from the germline V gene. In nucleotides, the CDR3 is TGTGCCAGCTCACCAAGTGGACAGAACACTGAAGCTTTCTTT. Translated, it gives CASSPSGQNTEAFF.

The chain couples TRBV4-2 to TRBJ1-1, with D perhaps matching TRBD1 (5 bases). The ends were cut back, 0 bases at V and 4 bases at J, with 9 bases in the middle. Germline V lookup: CDR1 LGHNA, CDR2 YNFKEQ. The CDR3 covers 14 residues. In DNA form, the CDR3 reads TGTGCCAGCAGCCAAGATGGGGGGGGCACTGAAGCTTTCTTT. Its translation: CASSQDGGGTEAFF.

This rearrangement joins TRBV7-9 to TRBJ2-6; D is perhaps TRBD1 (6 bases). The CDR3 consists of 16 residues. Germline V gene sequence: CDR1 SEHNR, CDR2 FQNEAQ (reference sequence). V was trimmed by 5 bases and J by 2 bases, leaving 13 bases between them. CDR3 sequence reads: CASSKKWTAGANVLTF. The CDR3 coding sequence is TGTGCCAGCAGCAAGAAGTGGACAGCTGGGGCCAACGTCCTGACTTTC.

This clone was seen only a few times. The chain uses TRBV7-9 and TRBJ1-5; D unclear. The CDR3 covers 11 residues. CDR1 is SEHNR and CDR2 is FQNEAQ in the germline V gene (reference sequence). Trimming left V 8 bases short and J 9 bases short, with 11 bases between. CDR3 protein: CASSGVGPQHF. CDR3 nucleotides: TGTGCCAGCTCCGGGGTAGGGCCCCAGCATTTT.

The CDR3 DNA reads as TGTGCCAGCAGCCTACTAGCGGGAGAGGTGGAGACCCAGTACTTC. This translates into CASSLLAGEVETQYF. The chain combines TRBV14 with TRBJ2-5, with 11 bases matching TRBD2. V lost 4 bases to trimming and J lost 5 bases; unmatched junction nucleotides: 6. CDR1 is SGHDN, CDR2 FVKESK, per germline. This CDR3 is 15 amino acids long.

The chain has TRBV10-2 and TRBJ2-2; 9 nucleotides line up with TRBD2. The CDR3 sequence is 15 residues long. The V segment lost 6 bases and the J segment 6 bases; nucleotides outside the gene matches: 8. The germline V gene has CDR1 WSHSY and CDR2 SAAADI. The CDR3 DNA follows: TGCGCCAGCAGGGAAGCGGGAGGACCCCCCGGGGAGCTGTTTTTT. This encodes CASREAGGPPGELFF.

The rearrangement uses TRBV28 and TRBJ2-1; TRBD2 aligns across 12 bases. Germline-derived CDR1 and CDR2 are MDHEN and SYDVKM. Trimming at V came to 5 bases and at J to 5 bases, leaving 10 bases not matched to a gene. The CDR3 is 17 residues long. CDR3: CASSQPGLAGRNNEQFF. CDR3 nucleotides: TGTGCCAGCAGTCAACCTGGACTAGCGGGGAGAAACAATGAGCAGTTCTTC.